This T cell receptor (beta chain) was captured by sequencing in a study of blood T cell repertoires in COVID-19. About the research overall: Whether acute or convalescent, the COVID-19 samples came from the United States, Italy and Spain.

Germline CDR1 and CDR2: SGHTA and FQGNSA. The CDR3 runs 14 residues. V trimming: 5 bases; J trimming: 1 base; junction bases outside the gene matches: 2. Original processing methods: How many nucleated cells were present was estimated from reference gene primer amplification. The repertoire was sequenced with immunoSEQ multiplex PCR; TCRdb's copy has only in-frame clones and lacks some. That table supplies the V and J calls and clone size; D and trimming were determined from the DNA. Of roughly 43,000 clones in the sample, approximately 70% were seen once. The sequenced material came from peripheral blood. The TCR sequence derives from a man older than 75 with acute or convalescent COVID-19. This chain uses TRBV7-2 with TRBJ2-4; 7 bases are a match to TRBD2. The CDR3 coding sequence is TGTGCCAGCAGCCTCGGGAGGGCCAAAAACATTCAGTACTTC. Amino acid sequence: CASSLGRAKNIQYF.